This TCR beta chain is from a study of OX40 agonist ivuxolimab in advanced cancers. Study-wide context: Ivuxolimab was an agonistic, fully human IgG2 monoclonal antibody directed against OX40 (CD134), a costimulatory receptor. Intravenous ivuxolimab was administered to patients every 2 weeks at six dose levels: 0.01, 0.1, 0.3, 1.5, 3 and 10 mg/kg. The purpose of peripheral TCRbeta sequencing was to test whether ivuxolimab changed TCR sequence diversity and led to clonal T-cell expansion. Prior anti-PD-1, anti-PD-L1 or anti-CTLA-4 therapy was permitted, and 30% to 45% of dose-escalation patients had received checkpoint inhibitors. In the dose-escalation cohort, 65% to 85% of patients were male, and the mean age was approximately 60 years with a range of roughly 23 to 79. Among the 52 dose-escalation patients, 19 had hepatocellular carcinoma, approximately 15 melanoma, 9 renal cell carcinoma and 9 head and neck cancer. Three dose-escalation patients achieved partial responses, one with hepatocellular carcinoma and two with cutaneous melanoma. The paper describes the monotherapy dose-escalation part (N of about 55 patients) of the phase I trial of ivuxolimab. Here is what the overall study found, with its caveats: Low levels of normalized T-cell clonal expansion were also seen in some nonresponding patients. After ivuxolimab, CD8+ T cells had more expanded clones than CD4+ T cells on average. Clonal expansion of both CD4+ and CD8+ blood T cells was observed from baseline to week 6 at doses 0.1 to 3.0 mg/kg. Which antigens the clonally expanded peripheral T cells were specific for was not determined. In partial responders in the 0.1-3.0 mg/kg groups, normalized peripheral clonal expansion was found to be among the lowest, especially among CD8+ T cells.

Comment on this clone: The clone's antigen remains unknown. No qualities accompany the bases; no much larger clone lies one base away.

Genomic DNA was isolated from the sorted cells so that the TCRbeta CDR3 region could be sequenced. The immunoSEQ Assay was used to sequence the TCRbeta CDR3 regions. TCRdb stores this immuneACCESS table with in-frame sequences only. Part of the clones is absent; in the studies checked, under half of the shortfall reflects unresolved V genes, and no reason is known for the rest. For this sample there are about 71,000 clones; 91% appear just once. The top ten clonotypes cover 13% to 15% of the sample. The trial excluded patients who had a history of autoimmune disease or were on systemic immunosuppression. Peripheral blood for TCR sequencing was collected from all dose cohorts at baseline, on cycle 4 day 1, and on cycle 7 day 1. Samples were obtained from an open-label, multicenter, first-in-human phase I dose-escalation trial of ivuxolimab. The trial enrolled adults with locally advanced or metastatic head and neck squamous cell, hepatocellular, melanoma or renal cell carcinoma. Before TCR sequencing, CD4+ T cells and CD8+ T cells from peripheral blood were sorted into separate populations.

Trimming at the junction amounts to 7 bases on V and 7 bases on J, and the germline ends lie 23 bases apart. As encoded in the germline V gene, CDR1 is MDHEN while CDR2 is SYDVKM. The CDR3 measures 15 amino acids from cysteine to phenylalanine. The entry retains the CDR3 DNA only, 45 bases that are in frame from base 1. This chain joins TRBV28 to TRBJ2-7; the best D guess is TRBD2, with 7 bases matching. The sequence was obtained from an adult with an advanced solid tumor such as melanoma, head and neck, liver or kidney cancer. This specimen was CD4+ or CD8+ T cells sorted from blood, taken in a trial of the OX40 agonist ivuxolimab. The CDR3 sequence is CASTIPGGRIEEQYF. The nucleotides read TGTGCCAGCACCATCCCGGGGGGCAGGATCGAAGAGCAGTACTTC.